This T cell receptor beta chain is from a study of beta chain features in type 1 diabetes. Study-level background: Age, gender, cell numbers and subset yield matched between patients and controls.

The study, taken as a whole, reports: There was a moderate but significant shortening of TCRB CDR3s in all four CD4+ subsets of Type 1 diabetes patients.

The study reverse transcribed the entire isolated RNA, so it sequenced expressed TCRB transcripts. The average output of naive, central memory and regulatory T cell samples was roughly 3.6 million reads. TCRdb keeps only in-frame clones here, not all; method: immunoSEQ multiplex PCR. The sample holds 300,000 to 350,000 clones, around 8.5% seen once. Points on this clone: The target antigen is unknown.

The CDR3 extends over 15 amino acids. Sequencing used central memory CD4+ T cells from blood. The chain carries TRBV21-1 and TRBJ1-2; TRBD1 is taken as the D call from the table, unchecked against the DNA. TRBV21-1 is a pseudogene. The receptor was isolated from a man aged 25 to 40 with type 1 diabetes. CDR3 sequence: CASSKGLTGTGGYTF. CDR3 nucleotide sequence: TGTGCCAGCAGCAAAGGCCTGACAGGGACGGGTGGCTACACCTTC.